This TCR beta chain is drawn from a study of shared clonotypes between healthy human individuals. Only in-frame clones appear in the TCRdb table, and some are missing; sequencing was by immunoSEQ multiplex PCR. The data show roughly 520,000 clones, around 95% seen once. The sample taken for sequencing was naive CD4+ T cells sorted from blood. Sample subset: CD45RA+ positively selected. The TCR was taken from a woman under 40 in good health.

DNA of the CDR3: TGTGCCAGAAGCGACTCAACGGGGGTCCCGCCCCATTACGAGCAGTACTTC. Its protein product is CARSDSTGVPPHYEQYF. The gene calls are TRBV5-3 and TRBJ2-7, with D maybe TRBD2 (6 bases). TRBV5-3 is designated an ORF whose function remains uncertain. This CDR3 has 17 amino acids. Between the trimmed V and J ends, which lost 4 bases and 4 bases, there was a span of 24 bases.